This section outlines one T cell receptor beta chain sequence together with its context. This entry is derived from a study of blood T cell repertoires in COVID-19. Study background: From the United States, Italy and Spain came samples of acute and convalescent COVID-19. Sources were T cells, B-cell-depleted T cells, or PBMCs; the material itself was cDNA or gDNA.

The CDR3 is 15 amino acids. Germline-derived CDR1 and CDR2 are LGHDT and YNNKEL (reference sequence). V dropped 4 bases and J dropped 5; count of bases not matched to a gene: 8. Per the study methods: Using reference gene primer amplification, nucleated cell counts were estimated. TCRdb keeps only in-frame clones here, not all; method: immunoSEQ multiplex PCR. V, J and clone size reflect that table, while D and trimming were determined from the DNA. This repertoire shows about 230,000 clones, around 85% found once; its top ten account for roughly 7.9%. The sample consisted of peripheral blood. The chain recombines TRBV3-1 (or the pseudogene TRBV3-2) with TRBJ1-3; TRBD1 aligns across 7 bases. This receptor was taken from a woman older than 75 with acute or convalescent COVID-19. The CDR3 reads CASSRFDRERNTIYF. The CDR3 DNA follows: TGTGCCAGCAGCCGTTTTGACAGGGAGAGAAACACCATATATTTT.